The 4 T cell receptor beta chains listed next were all sequenced from one sample in a study of molecular identifiers for immune sequencing clone quantification. TCRdb fed the PCR reads into MiXCR, producing one record per CDR3 protein. The sample holds approximately 670,000 distinct CDR3 sequences, 15% to 20% seen once. What was sequenced was naive CD8+ T cells from blood, with Jurkat cell RNA spiked in. Stated subset: FACS-sorted CD8+CD4-CCR7+CD45RA+ naive T cells. These receptors were taken from a human donor in good health. Some libraries in this study had Jurkat cell RNA spiked in.

This clonotype was seen a handful of times. The rearrangement links TRBV19 to TRBJ2-7; no clear D gene. The CDR3 consists of 14 residues. Trimming shortened V by 2 bases and J by 3 bases, and 11 bases separated the two germline ends. Germline-derived CDR1 and CDR2 are LNHDA and SQIVND (reference sequence). The CDR3 sequence: CASSIKDPNYEQYF. The DNA for the CDR3 is TGTGCCAGTAGTATAAAGGACCCGAACTACGAGCAGTACTTC.

This clonotype was counted ten times or more. The V and J genes are TRBV6-5 and TRBJ2-5; 7 bases align to TRBD2. Per the germline V gene, CDR1 is MNHEY and CDR2 is SVGAGI. This CDR3 is 13 amino acids long. J gave up 3 bases and V 8 bases, and 6 bases lay outside the gene matches. CDR3 protein: CASGGVGEETQYF. The CDR3 nucleotides are TGTGCCAGCGGGGGGGTGGGTGAAGAGACCCAGTACTTC.

Concerning this clonotype itself: This could be a read error, since a much larger clone is one nucleotide away. The conserved final phenylalanine or tryptophan is absent from the CDR3, which likely points to a read error. V and J are TRBV12-3 or TRBV12-4 and TRBJ2-3, with D hard to call. Trimming took 5 bases from V and 3 from J, leaving 15 bases between them. This CDR3 has 15 amino acids. As DNA, the CDR3 is TGTGCCAGCAGTCCTATGGGGATGGTGACAGATACGCAGTATTCT. This encodes CASSPMGMVTDTQYS.

This clonotype has just a few counts. V usage is TRBV19 and J usage is TRBJ2-1, with 8 bases identical to TRBD2. Germline V lookup: CDR1 LNHDA, CDR2 SQIVND (reference sequence). With 3 bases clipped from V and 4 bases from J, the junction kept 5 bases outside the gene matches. The CDR3 extends over 15 amino acids. CDR3 DNA sequence: TGTGCCAGTAGTATTGGGACTAGGGGTTACAATGAGCAGTTCTTC. The encoded protein is CASSIGTRGYNEQFF. The full variable domain, in which reference TRBV19 and TRBJ2-1 provide the parts outside the CDR3, is DGGITQSPKYLFRKEGQNVTLSCEQNLNHDAMYWYRQDPGQGLRLIYYSQIVNDFQKGDIAEGYSVSREKKESFPLTVTSAQKNPTAFYLCASSIGTRGYNEQFFGPGTRLTVL.